Listed below are T cell receptor beta chains from one sample, sequenced in a study of T-cell memory formation after mild COVID-19. Each CDR3 protein is one row after TCRdb ran MiXCR on the 5' RACE reads. The sample yields some 65,000 distinct CDR3 sequences, 16% seen once. Sequencing was carried out using PBMCs or a T cell subset sorted from them (not recorded which). These receptors came from an adult woman who had mild COVID-19 (a few samples of this study predate the infection). Cell type and time point are not known. Each CDR3 is given with its conserved first and last residue. The D gene is left open where the match is weak. The size entry is marked missing in some rows and otherwise reads once, few, many or a size class.

cdr3_aa: CSVEDGREGSTDTQYF
cdr3_nt: TGCAGCGTTGAAGATGGAAGGGAGGGAAGCACAGATACGCAGTATTTT
v_call: TRBV29-1
d_call: TRBD2
j_call: TRBJ2-3
clone_size: NA

cdr3_aa: CSVERGTGGLTGELFF
cdr3_nt: TGCAGCGTTGAGAGGGGGACAGGGGGGCTCACCGGGGAGCTGTTTTTT
v_call: TRBV29-1
d_call: TRBD1
j_call: TRBJ2-2
clone_size: many

cdr3_aa: CASSLTARENTGELFF
cdr3_nt: TGCGCCAGCAGCTTGACGGCGCGGGAGAACACCGGGGAGCTGTTTTTT
v_call: TRBV5-1
d_call: NA
j_call: TRBJ2-2
clone_size: NA

cdr3_aa: CASSGIEETQYF
cdr3_nt: TGCGCCAGCTCCGGGATCGAGGAGACCCAGTACTTC
v_call: TRBV5-1
d_call: NA
j_call: TRBJ2-5
clone_size: NA

cdr3_aa: CASSPFPQEGEQYF
cdr3_nt: TGTGCCAGCAGCCCCTTTCCCCAGGAGGGCGAGCAGTACTTC
v_call: TRBV12-3/TRBV12-4
d_call: NA
j_call: TRBJ2-7
clone_size: medium-sized

cdr3_aa: CSVGMTVYEQYF
cdr3_nt: TGCAGCGTTGGCATGACAGTTTACGAGCAGTACTTC
v_call: TRBV29-1
d_call: NA
j_call: TRBJ2-7
clone_size: few

cdr3_aa: CASSLGEGAWYEQYF
cdr3_nt: TGTGCCAGCAGCTTAGGCGAAGGGGCCTGGTACGAGCAGTACTTC
v_call: TRBV13
d_call: NA
j_call: TRBJ2-7
clone_size: few

cdr3_aa: CASSFEEHYEQYF
cdr3_nt: TGTGCCAGCAGCTTTGAGGAACACTACGAGCAGTACTTC
v_call: TRBV7-9
d_call: NA
j_call: TRBJ2-7
clone_size: few

cdr3_aa: CSAPGLAGLNEQFF
cdr3_nt: TGCAGCGCTCCCGGACTAGCGGGATTGAATGAGCAGTTCTTC
v_call: TRBV29-1
d_call: TRBD2
j_call: TRBJ2-1
clone_size: NA

cdr3_aa: CTSSRKRGPIQETQYF
cdr3_nt: TGCACCAGCAGCCGAAAGCGGGGGCCTATCCAAGAGACCCAGTACTTC
v_call: TRBV1
d_call: NA
j_call: TRBJ2-5
clone_size: NA

cdr3_aa: CASSLAGTSETYEQYF
cdr3_nt: TGTGCCAGCAGCTTAGCGGGGACTAGCGAGACCTACGAGCAGTACTTC
v_call: TRBV7-2
d_call: TRBD2
j_call: TRBJ2-7
clone_size: NA

cdr3_aa: CASSPPPGYEQYF
cdr3_nt: TGTGCCAGCAGTCCTCCTCCTGGGTACGAGCAGTACTTC
v_call: TRBV6-6
d_call: NA
j_call: TRBJ2-7
clone_size: few

cdr3_aa: CASSSGLQETQYF
cdr3_nt: TGCGCCAGCAGCTCTGGACTGCAAGAGACCCAGTACTTC
v_call: TRBV5-1
d_call: NA
j_call: TRBJ2-5
clone_size: many

cdr3_aa: CASSPFGTDTQYF
cdr3_nt: TGCGCCAGCAGCCCCTTTGGAACAGATACGCAGTATTTT
v_call: TRBV4-1
d_call: NA
j_call: TRBJ2-3
clone_size: NA

cdr3_aa: CASTQTGTSYEQYF
cdr3_nt: TGTGCCAGCACCCAGACAGGGACATCCTACGAGCAGTACTTC
v_call: TRBV7-9
d_call: TRBD1
j_call: TRBJ2-7
clone_size: few

cdr3_aa: CASSHEPGQGTYEQYF
cdr3_nt: TGCGCCAGCAGCCACGAACCGGGACAGGGAACGTACGAGCAGTACTTC
v_call: TRBV5-1
d_call: TRBD1
j_call: TRBJ2-7
clone_size: few

cdr3_aa: CASSGTGSEQYF
cdr3_nt: TGCGCCAGCAGCGGGACAGGGTCCGAGCAGTACTTC
v_call: TRBV5-1
d_call: TRBD1
j_call: TRBJ2-7
clone_size: NA

cdr3_aa: CASSFAGQTPGELFF
cdr3_nt: TGCGCCAGCAGCTTTGCAGGTCAGACCCCCGGGGAGCTGTTTTTT
v_call: TRBV5-1
d_call: NA
j_call: TRBJ2-2
clone_size: NA

cdr3_aa: CASSRTGFTGELFF
cdr3_nt: TGTGCCAGCAGTCGGACAGGGTTCACCGGGGAGCTGTTTTTT
v_call: TRBV12-3/TRBV12-4
d_call: TRBD1
j_call: TRBJ2-2
clone_size: NA

cdr3_aa: CASSDSGTGLLNGEKLFF
cdr3_nt: TGCGCCAGCAGCGACTCCGGGACAGGGCTCCTCAATGGTGAAAAACTGTTTTTT
v_call: TRBV4-1
d_call: TRBD1
j_call: TRBJ1-4
clone_size: NA

cdr3_aa: CASSLERGLNTEAFF
cdr3_nt: TGTGCCAGCAGCTTGGAGAGGGGCCTGAACACTGAAGCTTTCTTT
v_call: TRBV5-6
d_call: NA
j_call: TRBJ1-1
clone_size: NA

cdr3_aa: CASSHRDRNYEQYF
cdr3_nt: TGTGCCAGCAGCCACCGGGACAGGAACTACGAGCAGTACTTC
v_call: TRBV7-9
d_call: TRBD1
j_call: TRBJ2-7
clone_size: medium-sized

cdr3_aa: CASSRTGAADTQYF
cdr3_nt: TGTGCCAGCAGCCGAACAGGGGCGGCAGATACGCAGTATTTT
v_call: TRBV13
d_call: TRBD1
j_call: TRBJ2-3
clone_size: NA

cdr3_aa: CASSSSGPSYNEQFF
cdr3_nt: TGTGCCAGCAGTTCCAGCGGGCCCTCCTACAATGAGCAGTTCTTC
v_call: TRBV6-2/TRBV6-3
d_call: NA
j_call: TRBJ2-1
clone_size: NA

cdr3_aa: CASSLLTGGKETQYF
cdr3_nt: TGTGCCAGCAGTTTGCTGACAGGGGGCAAGGAGACCCAGTACTTC
v_call: TRBV27
d_call: TRBD1
j_call: TRBJ2-5
clone_size: NA

cdr3_aa: CASSEYMDIEGQYF
cdr3_nt: TGTGCCAGCAGTGAATATATGGACATTGAGGGGCAGTACTTC
v_call: TRBV6-1
d_call: NA
j_call: TRBJ2-7
clone_size: NA

cdr3_aa: CATSAGRGPLNEQFF
cdr3_nt: TGTGCCACCAGCGCAGGGCGGGGGCCGCTCAATGAGCAGTTCTTC
v_call: TRBV15
d_call: NA
j_call: TRBJ2-1
clone_size: few

cdr3_aa: CASSLYGPSNTGELFF
cdr3_nt: TGCGCCAGCAGCTTATACGGCCCATCGAACACCGGGGAGCTGTTTTTT
v_call: TRBV5-1
d_call: NA
j_call: TRBJ2-2
clone_size: few

cdr3_aa: CASSPGSGRAYNEQFF
cdr3_nt: TGTGCCAGCAGCCCAGGTAGCGGGAGAGCCTACAATGAGCAGTTCTTC
v_call: TRBV7-9
d_call: TRBD2
j_call: TRBJ2-1
clone_size: NA

cdr3_aa: CSVAGQFHYGYTF
cdr3_nt: TGCAGCGTTGCTGGACAGTTCCACTATGGCTACACCTTC
v_call: TRBV29-1
d_call: NA
j_call: TRBJ1-2
clone_size: NA

cdr3_aa: CAWEVSSTSYNEQFF
cdr3_nt: TGTGCCTGGGAGGTGTCCTCAACATCCTACAATGAGCAGTTCTTC
v_call: TRBV30
d_call: NA
j_call: TRBJ2-1
clone_size: few

cdr3_aa: CASSQEFVIGELFF
cdr3_nt: TGCGCCAGCAGCCAAGAATTTGTGATTGGGGAGCTGTTTTTT
v_call: TRBV4-1
d_call: NA
j_call: TRBJ2-2
clone_size: few

cdr3_aa: CASGSGTANTEAFF
cdr3_nt: TGTGCCAGCGGTTCGGGGACAGCGAACACTGAAGCTTTCTTT
v_call: TRBV12-3/TRBV12-4
d_call: TRBD1
j_call: TRBJ1-1
clone_size: few

cdr3_aa: CASSQGSPQVGGRTNEQFF
cdr3_nt: TGCGCCAGCAGCCAAGGCTCCCCCCAGGTGGGCGGGAGGACCAATGAGCAGTTCTTC
v_call: TRBV4-3
d_call: TRBD2
j_call: TRBJ2-1
clone_size: few

cdr3_aa: CASSEKNSEWVPDTQYF
cdr3_nt: TGTGCCAGCAGTGAAAAAAACTCTGAGTGGGTCCCAGATACGCAGTATTTT
v_call: TRBV2
d_call: NA
j_call: TRBJ2-3
clone_size: few

cdr3_aa: CASSLEGSSSYEQYF
cdr3_nt: TGCGCCAGCAGCTTGGAAGGGTCAAGCTCCTACGAGCAGTACTTC
v_call: TRBV5-1
d_call: NA
j_call: TRBJ2-7
clone_size: few

cdr3_aa: CASSFPESANNEQFF
cdr3_nt: TGTGCCAGCAGTTTCCCTGAGAGCGCCAACAATGAGCAGTTCTTC
v_call: TRBV12-3/TRBV12-4
d_call: NA
j_call: TRBJ2-1
clone_size: NA

cdr3_aa: CASSHTSWGTDTQYF
cdr3_nt: TGTGCCAGCAGCCACACTAGCTGGGGCACAGATACGCAGTATTTT
v_call: TRBV3-1
d_call: NA
j_call: TRBJ2-3
clone_size: NA

cdr3_aa: CASSLDLLQGANYGYTF
cdr3_nt: TGCGCCAGCAGCTTGGACCTCTTACAGGGCGCTAACTATGGCTACACCTTC
v_call: TRBV5-1
d_call: NA
j_call: TRBJ1-2
clone_size: NA

cdr3_aa: CASSFGGIQYF
cdr3_nt: TGTGCCAGCAGTTTTGGCGGCATTCAGTACTTC
v_call: TRBV12-3/TRBV12-4
d_call: NA
j_call: TRBJ2-4
clone_size: few